This TCR beta chain was sequenced for a study of control samples from healthy donors and cancer patients (dated by TCRdb to the early 2020s). Via the germline V gene, CDR1 is MNHEY and CDR2 SVGAGI. V loses 2 bases of germline sequence and J loses 1 base, and the interval between the two ends is 11 bases. The CDR3 has 15 amino acids, counting the end cysteine and phenylalanine. Here the CDR3 DNA is all that survives: 45 bases in frame from base 1. Library preparation was by the immunoSEQ multiplex PCR assay. The source is immuneACCESS, and TCRdb retained only in-frame sequences with V and J called. Part of the clones is not carried over; for the studies checked, unresolved V genes explain less than half of this, and the remainder is unexplained. Here the sample has 100,000 to 150,000 clones; roughly 84% occur a single time. Around 1.8% of the sample belongs to the ten largest clones. About this clone: The clone's antigen remains unknown. No much larger clonotype is one base removed from it; base qualities were not supplied.

The V and J genes are TRBV6-5 and TRBJ1-2, with the identity of the D gene unclear. The TCR originated in a man between 18 and 29 years old in good health. The sequenced material came from blood. The DNA is as follows: TGTGCCAGCAGTTACGTTGGGGTCTTTAACTATGGCTACACCTTC. It encodes CASSYVGVFNYGYTF.